These 14 T cell receptor beta chains were sequenced from one sample in a study of shared clonotypes between healthy human individuals. Sequencing used immunoSEQ multiplex PCR; TCRdb keeps in-frame clones, though not all of them. This table has approximately 400,000 clones, 96% appearing once. The material sequenced was memory CD8+ T cells sorted from blood. Subset noted: CD45RO+ cells pooled with CCR7-negative TemRA cells. Every receptor here comes from a man aged 25-45 years in good health.

J is TRBJ2-5 and V is TRBV28, with TRBD1 identical over 7 bases. Trimming cost V 9 bases and J 2 bases; bases outside gene matches: 6. Germline assignment: CDR1 MDHEN and CDR2 SYDVKM. The CDR3 is 13 amino acids. The DNA of the CDR3 is TGTGCCAGTGCTTGGGACAGTCAAGAGACCCAGTACTTC. Amino acid sequence: CASAWDSQETQYF. The full variable domain, with the rest looked up from reference TRBV28 and TRBJ2-5, is DVKVTQSSRYLVKRTGEKVFLECVQDMDHENMFWYRQDPGLGLRLIYFSYDVKMKEKGDIPEGYSVSREKKERFSLILESASTNQTSMYLCASAWDSQETQYFGPGTRLLVL.

The chain recombines TRBV7-2 with TRBJ1-2, with D hard to call. Looked up from germline, CDR1 is SGHTA and CDR2 is FQGNSA. There are 15 residues in the CDR3. V dropped 5 bases and J dropped 4 bases, with 17 bases sitting between them. CDR3 region: CASSLPAAMLYGYTF. The DNA for the CDR3 is TGTGCCAGCAGCCTACCTGCGGCAATGCTCTATGGCTACACCTTC.

Concerning this clone itself: Other nucleotide sequences in the sample specify the same CDR3. This chain connects TRBV28 to TRBJ1-5, with D tentatively TRBD1 (6 bases). From germline, CDR1 is MDHEN and CDR2 SYDVKM. CDR3 length: 14 residues. Trimming removed 6 bases from V and 5 bases from J, with 14 bases in between. The DNA of the CDR3 is TGTGCCAGCAGACCCGGGGGGCGCGATCAGCCCCAGCATTTT. It specifies CASRPGGRDQPQHF.

V is TRBV12-5 and J is TRBJ2-3; no clear D. CDR1 is LGHNT, CDR2 FRNRAP, per germline. The CDR3 consists of 13 residues. The germline V and J ends were trimmed by 8 bases and 2 bases, with 11 bases remaining between them. The CDR3 DNA reads TGTGCTAGTAAGGGCCCCACCACAGATACGCAGTATTTT. As protein: CASKGPTTDTQYF.

The CDR3 sequence: CASSLIGSSGTDTQYF. CDR3 coding DNA: TGTGCCAGCAGTTTAATTGGGTCGTCGGGCACAGATACGCAGTATTTT. The V and J genes are TRBV27 and TRBJ2-3; D gene ambiguous. The V and J ends lost 2 bases and 1 base respectively, with 13 bases between them. CDR1 MNHEY and CDR2 SMNVEV come from the germline V gene (reference sequence). The CDR3 loop spans 16 amino acids.

The genes are TRBV5-1 and TRBJ2-3, with 7 bases matching TRBD1. With V trimmed by 4 bases and J by 0 bases, 5 bases remained unmatched. The CDR3 is 15 residues long. Germline CDR1 is SGHRS and CDR2 is YFSETQ. The CDR3, as DNA: TGCGCCAGCAGCGCGGACAGGCCTAGCACAGATACGCAGTATTTT. Residues: CASSADRPSTDTQYF.

V is TRBV20-1 and J is TRBJ1-1; D remains unclear. Trimming took off 7 bases at V and 5 bases at J, with 11 bases between the two ends. Germline V gene sequence: CDR1 DFQATT, CDR2 SNEGSKA (reference sequence). This CDR3 has 11 residues. The CDR3 spells CSDIGVTEAFF. The CDR3 region has the DNA TGCAGTGACATTGGGGTTACTGAAGCTTTCTTT.

In regard to this clone: The same CDR3 also results from other DNA sequences found in this sample. The CDR3 bases are TGTGCCAGCAGCGTAGGGTCCTACAATGAGCAGTTCTTC. Protein product: CASSVGSYNEQFF. V is TRBV9 and J is TRBJ2-1; D call uncertain. Looked up from germline, CDR1 is SGDLS and CDR2 is YYNGEE. V was trimmed by 0 bases and J by 1 base, leaving 2 bases between them. This CDR3 is 13 amino acids long. The variable domain in full, with the rest retrieved from reference TRBV9 and TRBJ2-1, is DSGVTQTPKHLITATGQRVTLRCSPRSGDLSVYWYQQSLDQGLQFLIQYYNGEERAKGNILERFSAQQFPDLHSELNLSSLELGDSALYFCASSVGSYNEQFFGPGTRLTVL.

A few counts support this clone. This rearrangement joins TRBV6-1 to TRBJ1-2; the D is unclear. The length of the CDR3 is 12 residues. Germline CDR1 is MNHNS and CDR2 is SASEGT. The germline V and J ends were trimmed by 1 base and 2 bases, with 2 bases remaining between them. The DNA for the CDR3 is TGTGCCAGCAGTGAAGACAACTATGGCTACACCTTC. This gives the protein CASSEDNYGYTF.

CDR3 in DNA: TGTGCCAGCTCACCACCGGAAAGGTCTGGAAACACCATATATTTT. As protein: CASSPPERSGNTIYF. V and J are TRBV18 and TRBJ1-3; D is unclear. CDR3 length: 15 residues. V was cut by 0 bases and J by 1 base, with 7 bases left in between. CDR1 and CDR2 (germline): KGHSH, LQKENI.

V usage is TRBV4-1 and J usage is TRBJ1-1, with D unclear. The CDR3 is 12 amino acids. Germline V CDR1 and CDR2: MGHRA, YSYEKL. V shed 2 bases and J shed 0 bases, with 1 base lying between them. The CDR3 is CASSQLNTEAFF. The CDR3 DNA reads as TGCGCCAGCAGCCAACTGAACACTGAAGCTTTCTTT.

The rearrangement joins TRBV11-2 to TRBJ1-3; D unclear. Trimming took 5 bases from V and 0 from J, leaving 11 bases between them. The CDR3 length is 15 residues. The germline V gene encodes CDR1 SGHAT and CDR2 FQNNGV. The CDR3 sequence: CASSPTGRSGNTIYF. In DNA, the CDR3 is TGTGCCAGCAGCCCCACGGGCCGCTCTGGAAACACCATATATTTT.

The chain is built from TRBV5-6 and TRBJ2-3; D gene unclear. The CDR3 spans 14 residues. Looked up from germline, CDR1 is SGHDT and CDR2 is YYEEEE. Trimming removed 2 bases at V and 5 bases at J, with 12 bases between. The DNA of the CDR3 is TGTGCCAGCAGCTTTGGTGGGATAAGAGATACGCAGTATTTT. This encodes CASSFGGIRDTQYF.

The chain couples TRBV6-6 to TRBJ1-2; possible D gene TRBD1, 6 bases. Trimming removed 2 bases from V and 2 bases from J, with 9 bases in between. In germline, CDR1 is MNHNY, CDR2 SVGAGI (reference sequence). The CDR3 contains 14 residues. The CDR3: CASSYGGRNYGYTF. As DNA, the CDR3 is TGTGCCAGCAGTTACGGGGGGCGGAACTATGGCTACACCTTC.